These T cell receptor beta chains were read from a single sample in a study of CD8+CD57+ T cells in acquired aplastic anemia. TCRdb re-called the reads through MiXCR, storing one row per CDR3 protein. The repertoire has about 190,000 distinct CDR3 sequences, around 50% of them found once; the top ten carry roughly 15%. The sequenced sample consisted of sorted CD4+, CD8+, or CD8+CD57+ T cells (not recorded which) from PBMCs. Receptor source: a human donor in good health, serving as a control. The CDR3 runs from the conserved cysteine through the conserved F or W. Each record gives: CDR3 protein, CDR3 DNA, D gene, clone size, J gene, V gene. D genes are given only for firm matches. Some rows have no size entry. The others give once, few or many, or a class for an expanded clone.

CDR3: CSVLLAGDENNEQFF
DNA: TGCAGCGTTCTACTAGCGGGGGACGAAAACAATGAGCAGTTCTTC
D: TRBD2
size: .
J: TRBJ2-1
V: TRBV29-1

CDR3: CAISESAVQGVGVGYTF
DNA: TGTGCCATCAGTGAGTCGGCCGTCCAGGGGGTAGGAGTAGGCTACACCTTC
D: TRBD1
size: few
J: TRBJ1-2
V: TRBV10-3

CDR3: CASSYYPGGESGYTF
DNA: TGTGCCAGCAGTTACTATCCGGGAGGAGAAAGTGGCTACACCTTC
D: .
size: .
J: TRBJ1-2
V: TRBV27

CDR3: CASSFSGGAGTQYF
DNA: TGTGCCAGCAGCTTTAGCGGGGGGGCCGGGACCCAGTACTTC
D: TRBD2
size: few
J: TRBJ2-5
V: TRBV7-2

CDR3: CASSLPGQGVKGYTF
DNA: TGTGCCAGCAGCTTACCCGGACAGGGGGTTAAAGGCTACACCTTC
D: TRBD1
size: .
J: TRBJ1-2
V: TRBV7-8

CDR3: CASSFTGGAYEQYF
DNA: TGCGCCAGCAGCTTTACAGGGGGCGCCTACGAGCAGTACTTC
D: TRBD1
size: many
J: TRBJ2-7
V: TRBV5-1

CDR3: CASTSMGEGNTEAFF
DNA: TGTGCCAGCACCTCGATGGGGGAAGGGAACACTGAAGCTTTCTTT
D: .
size: .
J: TRBJ1-1
V: TRBV2

CDR3: CSARGQGGSGNTIYF
DNA: TGCAGTGCTAGGGGACAGGGGGGCTCAGGAAACACCATATATTTT
D: TRBD1
size: .
J: TRBJ1-3
V: TRBV20-1

CDR3: CATSRAEEDGYTF
DNA: TGTGCCACCAGCAGAGCCGAGGAAGATGGCTACACCTTC
D: .
size: .
J: TRBJ1-2
V: TRBV15

CDR3: CASSTTDRAGTEALF
DNA: TGTGCCAGTAGTACCACGGACAGGGCGGGCACTGAAGCTCTCTTT
D: TRBD1
size: many
J: TRBJ1-1
V: TRBV19

CDR3: CASNAGTGALPNTGELFF
DNA: TGCGCCAGCAACGCCGGGACAGGGGCGCTACCGAACACCGGGGAGCTGTTTTTT
D: TRBD1
size: .
J: TRBJ2-2
V: TRBV10-1

CDR3: CASTGPQSTDTQYF
DNA: TGTGCCAGCACGGGACCACAGAGCACAGATACGCAGTATTTT
D: .
size: few
J: TRBJ2-3
V: TRBV2